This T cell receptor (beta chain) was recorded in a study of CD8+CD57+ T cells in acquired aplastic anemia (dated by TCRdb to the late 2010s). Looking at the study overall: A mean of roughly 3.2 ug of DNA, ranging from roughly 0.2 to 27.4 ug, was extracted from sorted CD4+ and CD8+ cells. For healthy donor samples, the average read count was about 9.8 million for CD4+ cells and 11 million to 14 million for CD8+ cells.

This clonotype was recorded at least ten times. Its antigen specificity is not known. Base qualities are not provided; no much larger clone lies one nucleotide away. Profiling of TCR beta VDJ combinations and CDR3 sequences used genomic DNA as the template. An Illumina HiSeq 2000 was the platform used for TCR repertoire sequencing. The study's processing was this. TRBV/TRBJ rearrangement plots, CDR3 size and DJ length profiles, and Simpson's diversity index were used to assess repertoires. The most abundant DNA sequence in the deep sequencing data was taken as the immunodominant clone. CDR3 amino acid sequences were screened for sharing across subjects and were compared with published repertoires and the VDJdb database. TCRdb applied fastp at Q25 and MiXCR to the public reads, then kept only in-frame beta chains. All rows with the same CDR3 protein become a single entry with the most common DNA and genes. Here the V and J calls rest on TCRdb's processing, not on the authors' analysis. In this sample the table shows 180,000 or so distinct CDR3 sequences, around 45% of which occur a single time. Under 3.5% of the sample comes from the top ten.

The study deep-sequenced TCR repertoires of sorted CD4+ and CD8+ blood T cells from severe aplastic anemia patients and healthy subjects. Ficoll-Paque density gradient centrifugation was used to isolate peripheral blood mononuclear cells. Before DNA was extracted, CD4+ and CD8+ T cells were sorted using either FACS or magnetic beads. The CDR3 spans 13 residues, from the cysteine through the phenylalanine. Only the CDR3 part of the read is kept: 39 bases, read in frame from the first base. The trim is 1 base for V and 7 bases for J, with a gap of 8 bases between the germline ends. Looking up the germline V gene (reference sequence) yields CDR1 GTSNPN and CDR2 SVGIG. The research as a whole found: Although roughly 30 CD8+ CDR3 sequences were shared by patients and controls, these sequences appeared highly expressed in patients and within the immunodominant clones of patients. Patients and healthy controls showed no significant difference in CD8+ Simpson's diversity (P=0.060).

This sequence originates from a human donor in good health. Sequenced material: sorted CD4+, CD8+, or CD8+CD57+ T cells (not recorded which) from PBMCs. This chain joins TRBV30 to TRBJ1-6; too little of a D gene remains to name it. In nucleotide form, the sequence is TGTGCCTGGAGTGGGAATTTGAATTCACCCCTCCACTTT. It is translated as CAWSGNLNSPLHF.